This TCR beta chain originates from a study of spatial heterogeneity in lung cancer (dated by TCRdb to between 2017 and 2020). About the study as a whole: Beta-chain transcripts were consistently detected in greater numbers than alpha-chain transcripts, which likely reflects a higher abundance of beta-chain transcripts. In tumor regions, TCR transcript counts showed a strong correlation with a T cell transcriptional module score derived from matched bulk RNA-seq. In the raw uncorrected reads, each unique combination of TCR and UMI appeared more than ten times on average. Both alpha and beta chains were TCR-sequenced in 220 or so tumor regions, about 64 matched nontumor lung samples and around 50 PBMC samples obtained at surgery. TCR repertoire features were related to nonsynonymous mutation counts determined by whole-exome sequencing of tumor tissue. The study quantitatively compared TCR alpha and beta repertoires across multiple tumor regions, matched nontumor lung and blood in non-small cell lung cancer. Summary of the overall study and its limitations: Counts of ubiquitous and regional expanded TCRs were found to correlate with counts of ubiquitous and regional nonsynonymous mutations, respectively. The number of expanded intratumoral alpha and beta TCRs correlated with the tumor nonsynonymous mutation count. Confirming at a functional level the hypothesis that regional TCRs recognize regional mutations was considered to require additional single-cell paired TCR alpha and beta sequencing. Estimated TCR-seq coverage of tumor T cells was only about 7.4% for alpha chains and 13% for beta chains.

Note on this clonotype: Its antigen is not yet known. The junction and the germline gene differ at one end; a read error may be behind it.

Receptors were amplified or captured by 5' RACE. These reads were obtained on a NextSeq 500. To allow correction of PCR and sequencing errors, the TCR library protocol tagged every TCR cDNA molecule with a unique molecular identifier. In the authors' own workflow: Decombinator tools were used for TCR identification, UMI-based error correction and CDR3 extraction. Expanded TCRs were defined as those above a frequency of 2 per 1,000, corresponding to the top 1% of the tumor frequency distribution. Expanded tumor TCRs statistically deemed absent (corrected P<0.05) from at least one tumor region were classed as regional, and all other expanded tumor TCRs were classed as ubiquitous. Renyi diversity was calculated using the R vegan package after each repertoire was subsampled 100 times to 5,000 TCRs. To build CDR3 similarity networks, amino acid triplet string-kernel similarity was used, and CDR3s were connected when their pairwise similarity was above 0.82. TCRdb reanalyzed the raw reads on its own, using fastp at Q25 for trimming and MiXCR for clone calling, and kept in-frame beta chains. Each CDR3 protein gets just one entry, which takes the most common genes and DNA from the rows behind it. These V and J calls derive from TCRdb rather than the authors' analysis. This sample has 3,100 or so distinct CDR3 sequences in its table, and around 4.5% of those were observed once. The ten most abundant clones make up roughly 20% of the sample.

The time point tag for this specimen amounts to: sample taken at primary tumor resection. Donors were around 71 patients with early-stage, untreated non-small cell lung cancer from the lung TRACERx cohort. For TCR sequencing, whole RNA was extracted from tumor and nontumor lung tissue, or from cryopreserved PBMC samples, and no cell sorting was done. A patient was chosen for TCR sequencing only when enough RNA was available from at least two tumor regions. Before being selected, tumor and adjacent nontumor lung specimens were reviewed by a lung pathologist. This clonotype was sampled from a female donor with early-stage non-small cell lung cancer. The sample consisted of lung tumor tissue, taken at surgery.

The nucleotides read TGCGCCAGCAACATAGGGACAGGACTTTCCTCCGACGAGCAGTACTTC. Translated, this is CASNIGTGLSSDEQYF. The rearranged chain carries TRBV5-1 and TRBJ2-7, and 8 junction bases match TRBD1. The germline V gene gives CDR1 as SGHRS and CDR2 as YFSETQ. From the cysteine up to the phenylalanine, the CDR3 has a length of 16 residues. Only CDR3 DNA is held: 48 bases, read in frame from base 1.